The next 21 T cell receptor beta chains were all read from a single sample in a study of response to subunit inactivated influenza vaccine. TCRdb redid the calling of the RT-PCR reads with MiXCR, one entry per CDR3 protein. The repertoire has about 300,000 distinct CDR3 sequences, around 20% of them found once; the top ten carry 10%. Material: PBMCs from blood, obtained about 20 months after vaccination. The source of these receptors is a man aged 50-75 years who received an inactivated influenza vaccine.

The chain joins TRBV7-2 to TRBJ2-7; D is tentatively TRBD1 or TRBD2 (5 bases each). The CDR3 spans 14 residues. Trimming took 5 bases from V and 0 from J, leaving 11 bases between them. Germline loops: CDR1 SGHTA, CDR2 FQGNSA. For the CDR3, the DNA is TGTGCCAGCAGCACGGGACCGTTCTCCTACGAGCAGTACTTC. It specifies CASSTGPFSYEQYF.

CDR3 in DNA: TGTGCCAGCAGTTTAGGGAGGACAGGGAGGTACGAGCAGTACTTC. Protein sequence: CASSLGRTGRYEQYF. The rearrangement uses TRBV27 and TRBJ2-7; TRBD1 agrees at 8 bases. With V trimmed by 2 bases and J by 4 bases, 7 bases remained unmatched. Germline V CDR1 and CDR2: MNHEY, SMNVEV (reference sequence). The CDR3 is made up of 15 amino acids.

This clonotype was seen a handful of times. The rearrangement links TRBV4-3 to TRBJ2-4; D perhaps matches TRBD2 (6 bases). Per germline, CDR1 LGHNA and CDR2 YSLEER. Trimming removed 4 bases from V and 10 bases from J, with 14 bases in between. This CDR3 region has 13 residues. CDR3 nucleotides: TGCGCCAGCAGCCCAAATAGAGGAGGGATTCAGTACTTC. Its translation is CASSPNRGGIQYF.

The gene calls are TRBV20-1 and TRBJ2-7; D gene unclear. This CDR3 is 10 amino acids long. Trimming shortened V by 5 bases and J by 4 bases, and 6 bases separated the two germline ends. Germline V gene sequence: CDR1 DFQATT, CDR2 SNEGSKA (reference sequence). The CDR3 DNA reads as TGCAGTGCTGGCCGATACGAGCAGTACTTC. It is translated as CSAGRYEQYF.

The CDR3 loop is CASSVNPLGSGDYEQYF. As DNA, the CDR3 is TGTGCCAGCAGCGTAAACCCCCTGGGGAGCGGGGACTACGAGCAGTACTTC. The V call is TRBV9, the J call TRBJ2-7; 7 bases are a match to TRBD2. This CDR3 spans 17 amino acids. V dropped 1 base and J dropped 3; count of bases not matched to a gene: 13. CDR1 SGDLS and CDR2 YYNGEE come from the germline V gene.

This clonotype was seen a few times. The CDR3 reads CASSLNTGGPTTEAFF. The CDR3 DNA is TGTGCCAGCAGTTTAAATACAGGGGGGCCAACCACTGAAGCTTTCTTT. V and J are TRBV12-3 or TRBV12-4 and TRBJ1-1, with 8 bases fitting TRBD1. The junction had 9 bases not matched to a gene; V was cut back by 2 bases and J by 4 bases. The CDR3 extends over 16 amino acids.

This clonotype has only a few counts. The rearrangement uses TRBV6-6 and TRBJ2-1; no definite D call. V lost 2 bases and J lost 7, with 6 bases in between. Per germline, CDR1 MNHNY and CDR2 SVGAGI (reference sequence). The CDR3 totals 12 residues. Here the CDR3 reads CASSYAGNEQFF. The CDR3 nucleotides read TGTGCCAGCAGTTACGCTGGGAATGAGCAGTTCTTC.

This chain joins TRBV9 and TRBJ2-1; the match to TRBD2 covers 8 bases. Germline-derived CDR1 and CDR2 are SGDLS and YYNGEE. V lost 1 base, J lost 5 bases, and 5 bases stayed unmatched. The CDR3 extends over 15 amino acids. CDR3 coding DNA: TGTGCCAGCAGCGTAAGCGGGACTAGTGACAATGAGCAGTTCTTC. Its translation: CASSVSGTSDNEQFF. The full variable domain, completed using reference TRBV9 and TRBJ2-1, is DSGVTQTPKHLITATGQRVTLRCSPRSGDLSVYWYQQSLDQGLQFLIQYYNGEERAKGNILERFSAQQFPDLHSELNLSSLELGDSALYFCASSVSGTSDNEQFFGPGTRLTVL.

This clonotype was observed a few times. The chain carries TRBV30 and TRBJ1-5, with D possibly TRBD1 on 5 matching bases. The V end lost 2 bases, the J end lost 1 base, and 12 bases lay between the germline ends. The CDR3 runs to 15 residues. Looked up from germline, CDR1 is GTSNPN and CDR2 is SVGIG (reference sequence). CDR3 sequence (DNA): TGTGCCTGGAGTCCTCGGGGGGGGAGCAATCAGCCCCAGCATTTT. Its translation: CAWSPRGGSNQPQHF.

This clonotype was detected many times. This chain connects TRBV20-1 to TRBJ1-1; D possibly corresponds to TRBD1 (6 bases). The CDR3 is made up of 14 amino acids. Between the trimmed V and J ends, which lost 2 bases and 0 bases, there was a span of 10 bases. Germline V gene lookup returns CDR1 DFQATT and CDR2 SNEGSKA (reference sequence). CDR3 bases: TGCAGTGCTAGAAAAGACAGGTTGAACACTGAAGCTTTCTTT. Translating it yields CSARKDRLNTEAFF.

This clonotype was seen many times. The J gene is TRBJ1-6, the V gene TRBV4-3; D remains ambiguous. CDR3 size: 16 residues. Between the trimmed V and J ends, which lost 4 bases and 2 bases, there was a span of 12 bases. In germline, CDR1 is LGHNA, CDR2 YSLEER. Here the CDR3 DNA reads TGCGCCAGCAGCCTAGGAAGGGCCCCCTATAATTCACCCCTCCACTTT. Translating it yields CASSLGRAPYNSPLHF.

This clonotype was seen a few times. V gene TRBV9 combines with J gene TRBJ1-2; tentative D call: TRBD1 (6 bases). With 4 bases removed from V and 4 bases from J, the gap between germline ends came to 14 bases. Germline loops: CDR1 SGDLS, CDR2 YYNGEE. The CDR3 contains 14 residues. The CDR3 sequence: CASSPRQELYGYTF. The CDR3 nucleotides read TGTGCCAGCAGCCCACGACAGGAGCTCTATGGCTACACCTTC.

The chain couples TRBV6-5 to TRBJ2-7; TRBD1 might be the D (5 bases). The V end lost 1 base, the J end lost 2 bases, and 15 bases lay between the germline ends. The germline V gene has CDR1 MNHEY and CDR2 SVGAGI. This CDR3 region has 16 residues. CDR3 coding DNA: TGTGCCAGCAGTTACTATGTTACGACAGCTACCTACGAGCAGTACTTC. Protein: CASSYYVTTATYEQYF.

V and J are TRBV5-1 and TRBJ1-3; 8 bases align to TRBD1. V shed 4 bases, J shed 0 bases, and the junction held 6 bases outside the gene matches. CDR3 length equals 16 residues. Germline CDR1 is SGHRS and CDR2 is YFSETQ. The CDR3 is CASSRDRPVSGNTIYF. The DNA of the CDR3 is TGCGCCAGCAGCCGGGACAGGCCGGTCTCTGGAAACACCATATATTTT.

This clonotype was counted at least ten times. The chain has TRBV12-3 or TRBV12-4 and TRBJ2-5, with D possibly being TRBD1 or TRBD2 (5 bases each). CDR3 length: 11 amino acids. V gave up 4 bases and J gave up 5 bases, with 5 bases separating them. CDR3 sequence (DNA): TGTGCCAGCAGTTGGGGGGAGACCCAGTACTTC. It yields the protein CASSWGETQYF.

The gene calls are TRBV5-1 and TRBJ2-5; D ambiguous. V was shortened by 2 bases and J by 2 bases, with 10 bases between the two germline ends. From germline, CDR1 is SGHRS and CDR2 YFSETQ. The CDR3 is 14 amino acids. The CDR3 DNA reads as TGCGCCAGCAGCTTTGCCAGGTCTCAAGAGACCCAGTACTTC. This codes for CASSFARSQETQYF.

CDR3 sequence reads: CASSATHRGQPQHF. DNA for the CDR3: TGTGCCAGCAGTGCAACCCACCGGGGGCAGCCCCAGCATTTT. V and J are TRBV6-1 and TRBJ1-5, with D tentatively TRBD1 (5 bases). The length of the CDR3 is 14 residues. V was trimmed by 4 bases and J by 7 bases, leaving 14 bases between them. Looked up from germline, CDR1 is MNHNS and CDR2 is SASEGT.

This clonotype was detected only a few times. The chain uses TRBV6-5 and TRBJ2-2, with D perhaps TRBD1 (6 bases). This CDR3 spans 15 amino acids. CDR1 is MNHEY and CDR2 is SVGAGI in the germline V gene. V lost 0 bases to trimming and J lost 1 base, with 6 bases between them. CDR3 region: CASSYSRGNTGELFF. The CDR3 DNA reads TGTGCCAGCAGTTACTCCAGGGGGAACACCGGGGAGCTGTTTTTT.

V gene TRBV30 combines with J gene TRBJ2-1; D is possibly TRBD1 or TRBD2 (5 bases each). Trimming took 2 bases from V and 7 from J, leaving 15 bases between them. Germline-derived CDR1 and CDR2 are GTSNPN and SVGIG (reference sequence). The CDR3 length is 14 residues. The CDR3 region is CAWSLGWGSNEQFF. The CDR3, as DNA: TGTGCCTGGAGTTTGGGATGGGGGAGTAATGAGCAGTTCTTC.

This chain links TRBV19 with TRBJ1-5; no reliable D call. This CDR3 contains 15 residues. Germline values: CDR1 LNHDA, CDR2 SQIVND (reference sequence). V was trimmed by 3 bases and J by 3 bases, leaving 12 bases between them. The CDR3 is CASSIYEGSNQPQHF. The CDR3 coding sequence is TGTGCCAGTAGTATTTACGAGGGATCCAATCAGCCCCAGCATTTT.

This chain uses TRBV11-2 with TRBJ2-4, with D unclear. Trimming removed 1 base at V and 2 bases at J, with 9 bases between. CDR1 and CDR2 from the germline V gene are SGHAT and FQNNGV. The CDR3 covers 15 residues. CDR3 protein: CASSLVGSPKNIQYF. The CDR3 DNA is TGTGCCAGCAGCTTAGTAGGCAGTCCCAAAAACATTCAGTACTTC. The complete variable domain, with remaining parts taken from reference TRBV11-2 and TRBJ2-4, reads EAGVAQSPRYKIIEKRQSVAFWCNPISGHATLYWYQQILGQGPKLLIQFQNNGVVDDSQLPKDRFSAERLKGVDSTLKIQPAKLEDSAVYLCASSLVGSPKNIQYFGAGTRLSVL.